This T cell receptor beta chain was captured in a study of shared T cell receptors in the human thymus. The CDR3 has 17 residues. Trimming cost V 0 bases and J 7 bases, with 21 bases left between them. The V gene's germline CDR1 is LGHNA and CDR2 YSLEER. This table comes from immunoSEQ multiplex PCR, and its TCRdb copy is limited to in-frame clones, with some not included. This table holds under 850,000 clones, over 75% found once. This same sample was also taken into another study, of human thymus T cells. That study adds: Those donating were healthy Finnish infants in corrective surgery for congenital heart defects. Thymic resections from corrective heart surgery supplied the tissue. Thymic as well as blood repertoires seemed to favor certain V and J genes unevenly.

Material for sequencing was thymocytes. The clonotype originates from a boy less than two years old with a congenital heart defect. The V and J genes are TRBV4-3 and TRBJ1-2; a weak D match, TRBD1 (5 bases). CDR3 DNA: TGCGCCAGCAGCCAAGAGGCCCGTGGAGGGGCGAATTTTGGCTACACCTTC. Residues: CASSQEARGGANFGYTF.